These T cell receptor beta chains were read from a single sample in a study of radiotherapy plus CTLA-4 blockade in lung cancer. TCRdb's copy holds only in-frame clones and misses some; the assay was immunoSEQ multiplex PCR. This table holds approximately 90,000 clones, roughly 80% found once. The material was peripheral blood, obtained from a patient treated with radiotherapy plus ipilimumab. Source of these receptors: a human donor with non-small cell lung cancer who had stable disease on radiotherapy plus ipilimumab. CDR3s include the opening cysteine and the closing phenylalanine or tryptophan. A D gene is named only where the DNA matches it firmly. Part of the rows lack a size; the others show once, few, many or a class for expanded clones.

d_call j_call clone_size v_call cdr3_aa cdr3_nt
TRBD1 TRBJ1-2 - TRBV28 CASSLGDSYEFNYGYTF TGTGCCAGCAGTTTAGGGGACAGCTACGAATTTAACTATGGCTACACCTTC
- TRBJ2-5 - TRBV18 CASSPPTARETQYF TGTGCCAGCTCACCGCCCACGGCCCGAGAGACCCAGTACTTC
TRBD1 TRBJ1-5 - TRBV10-1 CASAGQGNQPQHF TGCGCCAGCGCCGGACAGGGCAATCAGCCCCAGCATTTT
- TRBJ1-6 - TRBV30 CAFRGGNNSPLHF TGTGCTTTCCGGGGAGGGAACAATTCACCCCTCCACTTT
- TRBJ1-4 medium-sized TRBV30 CALQGGQEKLFF TGTGCCTTACAGGGCGGTCAAGAAAAACTGTTTTTT
TRBD2 TRBJ2-1 - TRBV6-6 CASSYGIAGLGNEQFF TGTGCCAGCAGTTACGGGATAGCGGGCTTAGGGAATGAGCAGTTCTTC
- TRBJ2-7 - TRBV5-1 CASSLAAEPEYEQYF TGCGCCAGCAGCTTGGCGGCAGAGCCTGAATACGAGCAGTACTTC
- TRBJ2-5 - TRBV7-9 CASSLALQGRETQYF TGTGCCAGCAGCTTAGCGTTACAGGGGAGGGAGACCCAGTACTTC
- TRBJ2-1 - TRBV7-9 CASSLQGHEQFF TGTGCCAGCAGCTTACAGGGGCATGAGCAGTTCTTC
- TRBJ1-5 - TRBV28 CASSLFPINQPQHF TGTGCCAGCAGTTTATTCCCGATCAATCAGCCCCAGCATTTT
- TRBJ2-3 - TRBV5-1 CASSPTASTDTQYF TGCGCCAGCAGCCCGACAGCTAGCACAGATACGCAGTATTTT
- TRBJ2-7 - TRBV7-8 CASSLDRGLTYEQYF TGTGCCAGCAGCTTAGACCGGGGGCTAACCTACGAGCAGTACTTC
TRBD2 TRBJ2-3 - TRBV7-2 CASSTRTSRGDTQYF TGTGCCAGCAGCACCCGGACTAGCCGTGGAGATACGCAGTATTTT
- TRBJ2-7 - TRBV5-4 CASSWGKGRGAYEQYF TGTGCCAGCAGCTGGGGGAAAGGCCGGGGAGCCTACGAGCAGTACTTC
- TRBJ2-1 once TRBV28 CASIGGRGHNEQFF TGTGCCAGCATAGGGGGGAGAGGACACAATGAGCAGTTCTTC
TRBD1 TRBJ2-7 few TRBV18 CASSLTGASSYEQYF TGTGCCAGCTCTCTGACAGGGGCGAGCTCCTACGAGCAGTACTTC
- TRBJ1-1 - TRBV6-1 CASSALTAEAFF TGTGCCAGCAGTGCCCTGACTGCGGAAGCTTTCTTT
TRBD2 TRBJ2-7 - TRBV7-9 CASSLGSGGAYEQYF TGTGCCAGCAGCTTAGGGAGCGGGGGGGCTTACGAGCAGTACTTC
- TRBJ1-6 - TRBV7-2 CASSFYPETNSPLHF TGTGCCAGCAGCTTTTATCCGGAGACTAATTCACCCCTCCACTTT
- TRBJ1-2 - TRBV9 CASSGGGTDAITNYGYTF TGTGCCAGCAGCGGAGGGGGAACAGACGCTATTACTAACTATGGCTACACCTTC
- TRBJ2-7 - TRBV7-3 CASSFTPSYEQYF TGTGCCAGCAGCTTCACACCTTCCTACGAGCAGTACTTC
TRBD1 TRBJ1-1 - TRBV28 CASSLDRVNTEAFF TGTGCCAGCAGCTTGGACAGGGTGAACACTGAAGCTTTCTTT
- TRBJ1-5 few TRBV19 CASSILGQPQHF TGTGCCAGTAGTATTTTGGGCCAGCCCCAGCATTTT
- TRBJ2-6 few TRBV15 CATSSEEGSGANVLTF TGTGCCACCAGCAGTGAGGAGGGGTCTGGGGCCAACGTCCTGACTTTC
- TRBJ2-7 - TRBV6-1 CASGVKGRNYEQYF TGTGCCAGCGGGGTAAAGGGACGGAACTACGAGCAGTACTTC
- TRBJ1-1 - TRBV5-1 CASSLSAVNTEAFF TGCGCCAGCAGCTTGTCGGCGGTGAACACTGAAGCTTTCTTT
- TRBJ2-3 - TRBV28 CAGSFSPDTQYF TGTGCCGGCAGTTTCAGCCCAGATACGCAGTATTTT
TRBD1 TRBJ2-7 - TRBV11-3 CASSRSGQASSYEQYF TGTGCCAGCAGCCGAAGCGGACAGGCGAGCTCCTACGAGCAGTACTTC
- TRBJ2-1 once TRBV20-1 CSALRDNEQFF TGCAGCGCCCTTCGCGACAATGAGCAGTTCTTC
- TRBJ2-3 - TRBV27 CASSLKSGSTDTQYF TGTGCCAGCAGTTTGAAGAGCGGGAGCACAGATACGCAGTATTTT
TRBD1 TRBJ2-7 - TRBV6-5 CASSYRQGVEKQYF TGTGCCAGCAGTTATCGACAGGGGGTTGAGAAGCAGTACTTC
- TRBJ1-4 - TRBV7-9 CASSLGDLRGEKLFF TGTGCCAGCAGCTTAGGGGACCTTAGGGGAGAAAAACTGTTTTTT
- TRBJ2-6 - TRBV5-4 CASTGGTRSGANVLTF TGTGCCAGCACTGGAGGGACGCGCTCTGGGGCCAACGTCCTGACTTTC
- TRBJ1-5 few TRBV19 CASSRGLGNQPQHF TGTGCCAGTAGTAGAGGGTTGGGAAATCAGCCCCAGCATTTT
TRBD1 TRBJ1-3 - TRBV19 CASSQTGTGAGNTIYF TGTGCCAGTTCTCAAACCGGGACAGGGGCCGGAAACACCATATATTTT
TRBD2 TRBJ2-1 - TRBV18 CASSRGAGALGDEQFF TGTGCCAGCTCCCGAGGAGCGGGGGCCCTGGGGGATGAGCAGTTCTTC
- TRBJ2-2 - TRBV11-1 CASSFAGITGELFF TGTGCCAGCAGCTTTGCAGGGATCACCGGGGAGCTGTTTTTT
- TRBJ1-6 - TRBV19 CASSIDRVSPLHF TGTGCCAGTAGTATAGATCGGGTCTCACCCCTCCACTTT
TRBD1 TRBJ1-2 - TRBV7-9 CASSSPQGRDYGYTF TGTGCCAGCAGCTCGCCACAGGGGAGGGACTATGGCTACACCTTC
- TRBJ1-2 - TRBV7-2 CASSLSKGAYGYTF TGTGCCAGCAGCTTAAGTAAAGGGGCCTATGGCTACACCTTC
TRBD2 TRBJ2-7 - TRBV27 CASGAGLAGGPYEQYF TGTGCCAGCGGGGCAGGGCTAGCGGGAGGGCCCTACGAGCAGTACTTC
- TRBJ1-6 few TRBV7-2 CASNPINRGNSPLHF TGTGCCAGCAACCCTATCAATCGGGGGAATTCACCCCTCCACTTT
- TRBJ2-5 - TRBV15 CATSTRQETQYF TGTGCCACCAGCACAAGACAAGAGACCCAGTACTTC
- TRBJ1-6 - TRBV13 CASSTGISPLHF TGTGCCAGCAGCACAGGGATTTCACCCCTCCACTTT
- TRBJ1-2 - TRBV5-1 CASSPGAGNYEGYTF TGCGCCAGCAGCCCCGGGGCAGGAAACTATGAGGGCTACACCTTC
- TRBJ2-7 - TRBV5-6 CASSPGRVRNEQYF TGTGCCAGCAGCCCAGGCAGGGTACGAAACGAGCAGTACTTC
TRBD1 TRBJ2-7 - TRBV13 CASSPNRGSYEQYF TGTGCCAGCAGTCCAAACAGGGGCTCCTACGAGCAGTACTTC
TRBD1 TRBJ1-5 - TRBV23-1 CASSQSYQQGDQPQHF TGCGCCAGCAGTCAATCTTATCAACAGGGGGATCAGCCCCAGCATTTT
- TRBJ1-1 - TRBV7-9 CASSLRRQNLNTEAFF TGTGCCAGCAGCTTACGACGACAGAACCTGAACACTGAAGCTTTCTTT
- TRBJ2-7 - TRBV30 CAWRGAGSEQYF TGTGCCTGGAGAGGGGCAGGGAGCGAGCAGTACTTC
- TRBJ2-5 - TRBV6-5 CASSYGETQYF TGTGCCAGCAGTTACGGTGAGACCCAGTACTTC
TRBD2 TRBJ2-3 - TRBV6-1 CASSEAVAGGTDTQYF TGTGCCAGCAGTGAAGCCGTAGCGGGAGGCACAGATACGCAGTATTTT
TRBD2 TRBJ2-1 - TRBV10-2 CASSEWASGGYNEQFF TGCGCCAGCAGTGAGTGGGCTAGCGGGGGTTACAATGAGCAGTTCTTC
TRBD1 TRBJ2-7 - TRBV18 CASSPVLGQGFYEQYF TGTGCCAGCTCACCAGTGTTAGGACAGGGCTTCTACGAGCAGTACTTC
- TRBJ1-6 - TRBV6-1 CASSSTTQTLSPLHF TGTGCCAGCAGTTCAACGACGCAAACCCTTTCACCCCTCCACTTT
- TRBJ2-2 once TRBV11-2 CASSLLGGLLTGELFF TGTGCCAGCAGCTTATTAGGGGGACTACTCACCGGGGAGCTGTTTTTT
- TRBJ2-7 - TRBV9 CASSVGVAPGEEQYF TGTGCCAGCAGCGTAGGTGTAGCGCCCGGGGAGGAGCAGTACTTC
- TRBJ1-2 once TRBV29-1 CSVGPHGSTNYGYTF TGCAGCGTTGGCCCTCATGGGAGTACTAACTATGGCTACACCTTC